Below, 27 T cell receptor beta chains from the same sample are listed, as sequenced in a study of blood T cell repertoires in COVID-19. The assay was immunoSEQ multiplex PCR, and TCRdb's table has in-frame clones only and misses some. The sample has roughly 100,000 clones; approximately 88% are singletons. Source material: peripheral blood. All receptors derive from an older woman with acute or convalescent COVID-19.

The V gene is TRBV6-7, the J gene TRBJ1-5, with 10 bases lining up with TRBD1. TRBV6-7 is an open reading frame, and its role is uncertain. This CDR3 contains 14 residues. Losses at the gene ends were 6 bases for V and 6 bases for J; bases not matched to a gene: 5. CDR3 residues: CASSRQGASQPQHF. The CDR3 DNA sequence: TGTGCCAGCAGCCGACAGGGGGCGAGTCAGCCCCAGCATTTT.

The genes are TRBV9 and TRBJ2-1; 8 nucleotides line up with TRBD1. CDR3 length: 16 amino acids. Per germline, CDR1 SGDLS and CDR2 YYNGEE. V lost 3 bases to trimming and J lost 1 base; unmatched junction nucleotides: 6. The CDR3 sequence: CASSAPRQGSYNEQFF. The CDR3 bases are TGTGCCAGCAGCGCGCCAAGACAGGGGTCCTACAATGAGCAGTTCTTC.

V and J are TRBV4-1 and TRBJ1-3, with a tentative D call TRBD1 (6 bases). Germline V gives CDR1 MGHRA, CDR2 YSYEKL. This CDR3 is 19 amino acids long. Deletions cut 3 bases from V and 0 bases from J, with 21 bases between. The DNA for the CDR3 is TGCGCCAGCAGCCATAACTTACGTACAGGGACCTTCTCTGGAAACACCATATATTTT. Amino acids: CASSHNLRTGTFSGNTIYF.

This clone was recorded once. The rearrangement joins TRBV28 to TRBJ1-1; D unresolved. Trimming cost V 6 bases and J 8 bases, with 13 bases left between them. The CDR3 runs to 12 residues. Per the germline V gene, CDR1 is MDHEN and CDR2 is SYDVKM. In DNA, the CDR3 is TGTGCCAGCAGCACCGGTGAGGGAGAAGCTTTCTTT. Protein sequence: CASSTGEGEAFF.

The V gene is TRBV19, the J gene TRBJ2-7; 16 bases match TRBD2. From germline, CDR1 is LNHDA and CDR2 SQIVND (reference sequence). This CDR3 spans 19 amino acids. V lost 5 bases to trimming and J lost 2 bases; unmatched junction nucleotides: 12. CDR3 region: CASSRAGTSGRVGAYEQYF. For the CDR3, the DNA is TGTGCCAGTAGTCGCGCCGGGACTAGCGGGAGGGTAGGGGCCTACGAGCAGTACTTC.

This rearrangement joins TRBV30 to TRBJ1-1, with D tentatively TRBD1 (6 bases). CDR1 GTSNPN and CDR2 SVGIG come from the germline V gene (reference sequence). CDR3 length equals 17 residues. Trimming shortened V by 0 bases and J by 0 bases, and 17 bases separated the two germline ends. The CDR3 reads CAWSVRGGRGMNTEAFF. CDR3 nucleotide sequence: TGTGCCTGGAGTGTACGTGGCGGCAGGGGTATGAACACTGAAGCTTTCTTT.

This chain links TRBV4-2 with TRBJ1-1, with a tentative D call TRBD1 (5 bases). Per the germline V gene, CDR1 is LGHNA and CDR2 is YNFKEQ. V dropped 10 bases and J dropped 1 base, with 16 bases sitting between them. CDR3 length equals 14 residues. CDR3: CATRLGQGNTEAFF. CDR3 nucleotides: TGTGCCACCCGTCTTGGGCAGGGGAACACTGAAGCTTTCTTT.

The rearrangement links TRBV19 to TRBJ2-3; 7 bases are a match to TRBD1. Germline CDR1 and CDR2: LNHDA and SQIVND (reference sequence). The CDR3 has 16 residues. The ends lost 4 bases at V and 5 bases at J; junction bases unmatched: 12. This chain's CDR3 is CASSTGQVRRGDTQYF. CDR3 bases: TGTGCCAGTAGTACCGGACAGGTCCGTAGGGGAGATACGCAGTATTTT.

The rearrangement joins TRBV25-1 to TRBJ1-2, with TRBD1 as a possible D gene (6 bases). The CDR3 totals 14 residues. Germline lookup yields CDR1 MGHDK and CDR2 SYGVNS. Trimming pared 4 bases from V and 7 bases from J, leaving 16 bases between. The CDR3 DNA reads TGTGCCAGCAGTGGGAGTTACAGGGTTGCTGGCTACACCTTC. This translates into CASSGSYRVAGYTF.

The chain carries TRBV6-5 and TRBJ1-2; the D gene is possibly TRBD1 (5 bases). The CDR3 contains 15 residues. The germline V gene encodes CDR1 MNHEY and CDR2 SVGAGI. The ends were cut back, 8 bases at V and 4 bases at J, with 20 bases in the middle. The CDR3 protein is CASWGGRDLGYGYTF. The CDR3 nucleotides read TGTGCCAGCTGGGGGGGTAGGGACTTGGGCTATGGCTACACCTTC.

This clone was counted once. This chain's CDR3 is CASSYGGANNQPQHF. CDR3 coding DNA: TGTGCCAGCAGTTACGGGGGGGCCAACAATCAGCCCCAGCATTTT. The chain employs TRBV6-5 and TRBJ1-5; TRBD1 is a possible D gene (6 bases). V gave up 2 bases and J gave up 3 bases, with 11 bases separating them. CDR1 is MNHEY, CDR2 SVGAGI, per germline. This CDR3 has 15 residues.

The chain couples TRBV7-8 to TRBJ1-5, with a tentative D call TRBD1 (6 bases). The ends were cut back, 6 bases at V and 4 bases at J, with 10 bases in the middle. Germline CDR1 is SGHVS and CDR2 is FQNEAQ. CDR3 length: 13 amino acids. The CDR3 DNA reads TGTGCCAGCAGTCAAACAGGGAATCAGCCCCAGCATTTT. It encodes CASSQTGNQPQHF.

The V and J genes are TRBV19 and TRBJ2-7, with D possibly TRBD1 on 5 matching bases. Germline CDR1 LNHDA, CDR2 SQIVND (reference sequence). This CDR3 is built from 14 residues. V was pared by 5 bases and J by 6 bases, with 17 bases between. CDR3 loop: CASSLWATQGEQYF. In DNA, the CDR3 is TGTGCCAGTAGTCTGTGGGCAACTCAGGGCGAGCAGTACTTC.

The rearrangement uses TRBV7-8 and TRBJ2-1; perhaps TRBD2 as D (6 bases). Germline values: CDR1 SGHVS, CDR2 FQNEAQ. The CDR3 consists of 15 residues. V lost 5 bases to trimming and J lost 6 bases, with 17 bases between them. CDR3 nucleotide sequence: TGTGCCAGCAGCCGGTTAGGAGGGATCACCAATGAGCAGTTCTTC. Translation: CASSRLGGITNEQFF.

V gene TRBV6-5 combines with J gene TRBJ2-2; D possibly corresponds to TRBD2 (5 bases). V lost 4 bases and J 0 bases, leaving 6 bases between the germline ends. The CDR3 runs to 14 residues. Germline V lookup: CDR1 MNHEY, CDR2 SVGAGI. As DNA, the CDR3 is TGTGCCAGCAGTTTCGGGACGAACACCGGGGAGCTGTTTTTT. Encoded protein: CASSFGTNTGELFF.

The chain's CDR3 is CASSDSSNQPQHF. CDR3 bases: TGTGCCAGTAGCGACAGTAGCAATCAGCCCCAGCATTTT. The chain has TRBV19 and TRBJ1-5; D is perhaps TRBD1 (5 bases). The CDR3 is 13 amino acids. CDR1 and CDR2 from the germline V gene are LNHDA and SQIVND (reference sequence). Trimming pared 6 bases from V and 0 bases from J, leaving 6 bases between.

The chain is built from TRBV6-1 and TRBJ1-5, with D perhaps matching TRBD1 (6 bases). V was cut by 3 bases and J by 7 bases, with 16 bases left in between. The CDR3 consists of 15 residues. Germline CDR1 MNHNS, CDR2 SASEGT. The CDR3 reads CASSDAWAGVQPQHF. The CDR3 DNA follows: TGTGCCAGCAGTGATGCTTGGGCAGGGGTACAGCCCCAGCATTTT.

V and J are TRBV6-1 and TRBJ1-5, with D maybe TRBD1 (6 bases). This CDR3 has 16 residues. The germline CDR1 and CDR2 sequences are MNHNS and SASEGT. Between the trimmed V and J ends, which lost 4 bases and 2 bases, there was a span of 15 bases. CDR3 bases: TGTGCCAGCAGTGGAGGGGGGGCCGGGGGCAATCAGCCCCAGCATTTT. Its translation is CASSGGGAGGNQPQHF.

In this sample, this clone turned up once. The J gene is TRBJ2-1, the V gene TRBV10-2, with TRBD2 matching 7 bases. With V trimmed by 4 bases and J by 7 bases, 7 bases remained unmatched. CDR1 WSHSY and CDR2 SAAADI come from the germline V gene. This CDR3 has 14 residues. The CDR3 loop reads CASSGLAEGNEQFF. In DNA form, the CDR3 reads TGCGCCAGCAGTGGGCTAGCGGAGGGTAATGAGCAGTTCTTC.

This chain connects TRBV7-2 to TRBJ2-2; 7 bases fit TRBD2. The CDR3 spans 15 residues. V dropped 3 bases and J dropped 1; count of bases not matched to a gene: 2. Germline CDR1 SGHTA, CDR2 FQGNSA. The CDR3 bases are TGTGCCAGCAGCTTCCTAGCGGTGAACACCGGGGAGCTGTTTTTT. Its protein product is CASSFLAVNTGELFF.

V and J are TRBV11-2 and TRBJ2-3; possible D gene TRBD1, 5 bases. With 3 bases removed from V and 6 bases from J, the gap between germline ends came to 16 bases. From germline, CDR1 is SGHAT and CDR2 FQNNGV. This CDR3 is built from 15 residues. CDR3 loop: CASSFHQGLGDTQYF. The CDR3, as DNA: TGTGCCAGCAGCTTTCACCAGGGCTTAGGGGATACGCAGTATTTT.

A single count supports this clone. The CDR3: CASSLRPEAPYNSPLHF. The CDR3 DNA sequence: TGTGCCAGCAGCCTCAGACCCGAGGCACCCTATAATTCACCCCTCCACTTT. J is TRBJ1-6 and V is TRBV9, with D unclear. This CDR3 spans 17 amino acids. The V gene's germline CDR1 is SGDLS and CDR2 YYNGEE. Deletions cut 4 bases from V and 2 bases from J, with 16 bases between.

In the case of this clone: Compared with germline, one end of the junction differs, possibly owing to a read error. The J gene is TRBJ2-1, the V gene TRBV7-7; TRBD2 matches 7 bases. The CDR3 consists of 15 residues. Germline CDR1 and CDR2: SSHAT and FNYEAQ (reference sequence). For the CDR3, the DNA is TGTGCTAGCAGCTTAGTAGCGGGCCTCGGGAATGAGCAGTTCTTC. This translates into CASSLVAGLGNEQFF.

The rearrangement links TRBV30 to TRBJ1-5; D is unresolved. Germline values: CDR1 GTSNPN, CDR2 SVGIG (reference sequence). Between the trimmed V and J ends, which lost 2 bases and 7 bases, there was a span of 12 bases. The CDR3 has 13 residues. The CDR3 coding sequence is TGTGCCTGGAGTAGCGGGTTCGAACAGCCCCAGCATTTT. Residues: CAWSSGFEQPQHF.

The chain combines TRBV24-1 with TRBJ1-5; D is unresolved. Trimming stripped 5 bases from V and 0 bases from J, with 4 bases between. The CDR3 length is 13 residues. Germline V gene lookup returns CDR1 KGHDR and CDR2 SFDVKD. The CDR3 here is CATSGHSNQPQHF. Written as DNA, the CDR3 is TGTGCCACCAGTGGACATAGCAATCAGCCCCAGCATTTT.

As concerns this clone: A read error may account for a junction end that differs from germline. This chain joins TRBV6-1 and TRBJ2-3; tentative D call: TRBD1 (6 bases). The CDR3 is 12 residues long. Germline V gene lookup returns CDR1 MNHNS and CDR2 SASEGT. The CDR3 region has the DNA TGTGCCAGCAGTGAAGAACAGGGAACAGGAGTGTTT. It codes for CASSEEQGTGVF.

The chain links TRBV7-3 to TRBJ1-2, with TRBD1 matching 8 bases. Germline trimming cut 5 bases from V and 8 bases from J; bases unmatched to any gene: 7. The germline V gene has CDR1 SGHTA and CDR2 FQGTGA. The CDR3 covers 13 residues. This CDR3 reads CASSKDRGGGYTF. In nucleotides, the CDR3 is TGTGCCAGCAGCAAAGACAGGGGAGGCGGCTACACCTTC.